The clone carrying this T cell receptor beta chain turned up a few times. The antigen is not known. This sample stems from a study of T cells in Graves' hyperthyroidism and ophthalmopathy. For ophthalmopathy patients, the Clinical Activity Score was at least 3 and the NOSPECS grade at least 4; duration was under 3 months. Study results and limitations: The model forecast ophthalmopathy, anticipating it by a median about 6.5 months before onset. Clonotypes that were expanded in thyroid above 0.001 mostly appeared in blood too. Stable hyperthyroidism was separated from ophthalmopathy by a model based on 13 V-J features.

V was pared by 0 bases and J by 5 bases, with 4 bases of the junction left unmatched. The CDR3 is 14 residues long. Germline lookup yields CDR1 SGDLS and CDR2 YYNGEE. It was RNA transcripts that yielded the amplified TCR beta CDR3 regions. A first-round RT-PCR of the TCR CDR3 used the HTBI primer set. TCRdb independently ran MiXCR on the multiplex PCR reads; one entry per CDR3 protein. Of around 540,000 distinct CDR3 sequences in the sample, more than 15% were seen once. The receptor was derived from a woman aged 30 to 39 with Graves' ophthalmopathy. Sequencing was carried out using blood. The rearrangement links TRBV9 to TRBJ2-5, with 7 bases lining up with TRBD1. The CDR3 coding sequence is TGTGCCAGCAGCGTAGGTCAGGGGGATGAGACCCAGTACTTC. Its translation: CASSVGQGDETQYF.